This T cell receptor (beta chain) derives from a study of identical twins. Unique molecular identifiers were present on cDNA, and template switching added a universal primer site. TCRdb passed the 5' RACE reads through MiXCR, listing each CDR3 protein once. The sample lists around 510,000 distinct CDR3 sequences; roughly an eighth were seen once. These data are also associated with another study on yellow fever vaccine responses in identical twins.

Sequenced material: CD4+ T cells sorted from blood. The receptor comes from a woman between 18 and 30 years old in good health.

This CDR3 is CASSEWSPAGEQYF. CDR3 sequence (DNA): TGTGCCAGCAGTGAATGGAGCCCGGCGGGAGAGCAGTACTTC. The rearrangement uses TRBV2 and TRBJ2-7, with D maybe TRBD2 (6 bases). The CDR3 sequence is 14 residues long. The V gene lost 2 bases and the J gene lost 7 bases, with 15 bases spanning the gap. The germline CDR1 and CDR2 sequences are SNHLY and FYNNEI.